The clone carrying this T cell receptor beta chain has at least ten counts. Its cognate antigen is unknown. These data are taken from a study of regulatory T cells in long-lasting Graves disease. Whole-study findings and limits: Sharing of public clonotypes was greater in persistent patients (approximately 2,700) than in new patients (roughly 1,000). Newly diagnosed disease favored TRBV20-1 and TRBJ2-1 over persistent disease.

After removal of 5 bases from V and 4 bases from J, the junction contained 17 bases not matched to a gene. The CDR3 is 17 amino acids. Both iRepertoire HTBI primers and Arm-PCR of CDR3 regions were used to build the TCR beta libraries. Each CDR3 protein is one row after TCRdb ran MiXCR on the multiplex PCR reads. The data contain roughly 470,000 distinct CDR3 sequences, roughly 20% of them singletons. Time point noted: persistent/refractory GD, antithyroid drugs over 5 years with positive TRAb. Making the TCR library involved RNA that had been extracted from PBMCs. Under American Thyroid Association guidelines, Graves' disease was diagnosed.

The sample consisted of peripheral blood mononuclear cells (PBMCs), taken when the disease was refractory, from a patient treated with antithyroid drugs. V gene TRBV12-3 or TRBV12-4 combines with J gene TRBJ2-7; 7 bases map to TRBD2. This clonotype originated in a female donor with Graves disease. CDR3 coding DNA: TGTGCCAGCAGTCCTACAGTACTAGCGTCCTGTCCTTACGAGCAGTACTTC. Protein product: CASSPTVLASCPYEQYF.